The 5 T cell receptor beta chains reported below all come from one sample, sequenced in a study of shared T cell receptors in the human thymus. Measured with immunoSEQ multiplex PCR; TCRdb has only the in-frame clones, and not every one. The table lists hundreds of thousands of clones, 80% to 90% of them singletons, with 0.0094% in the top ten. The sample also formed part of further work on human thymus T cells.

What was sequenced was thymocytes. These receptor sequences come from a boy less than two years old with a congenital heart defect.

The rearrangement joins TRBV4-3 to TRBJ2-3, with D perhaps matching TRBD1 (6 bases). Deletions cut 1 base from V and 3 bases from J, with 14 bases between. CDR3 length: 16 residues. The germline gives CDR1 LGHNA, CDR2 YSLEER. The CDR3 region is CASSQGQDQLTDTQYF. For the CDR3, the DNA is TGCGCCAGCAGCCAAGGACAGGACCAATTGACAGATACGCAGTATTTT.

CDR3 amino acids: CASSSGGLAGNTGELFF. DNA of the CDR3: TGCGCCAGCAGCTCGGGGGGACTAGCGGGGAACACCGGGGAGCTGTTTTTT. This rearrangement joins TRBV5-1 to TRBJ2-2; 12 bases line up with TRBD2. Per germline, CDR1 SGHRS and CDR2 YFSETQ. The CDR3 covers 17 residues. The junction had 4 bases not matched to a gene; V was cut back by 3 bases and J by 1 base.

This sequence joins TRBV4-3 and TRBJ2-7, with 7 nucleotides matching TRBD2. The germline V gene has CDR1 LGHNA and CDR2 YSLEER. Trimming took 0 bases from V and 3 from J; bases not matched to a gene: 11. The CDR3 contains 17 residues. The chain's CDR3 is CASSQERGVGLYYEQYF. The CDR3 region has the DNA TGCGCCAGCAGCCAAGAGCGAGGGGTGGGACTATACTACGAGCAGTACTTC.

V and J are TRBV7-3 and TRBJ2-2, with a weak D call TRBD1 (5 bases). The CDR3 sequence is 15 residues long. Trimming pared 1 base from V and 6 bases from J, leaving 12 bases between. CDR1 and CDR2 (germline): SGHTA, FQGTGA. CDR3 in amino acids: CASSLSRDRAGELFF. CDR3 nucleotide sequence: TGTGCCAGCAGCTTAAGCAGGGATAGGGCCGGGGAGCTGTTTTTT.

The rearrangement links TRBV12-5 to TRBJ2-1, with 7 positions matching TRBD2. V shed 0 bases, J shed 1 base, and the junction held 15 bases outside the gene matches. CDR1 and CDR2 from the germline V gene are LGHNT and FRNRAP. CDR3 length equals 20 residues. CDR3: CASGLVRVVGGRWSYNEQFF. The CDR3 region has the DNA TGTGCTAGTGGTTTGGTTAGGGTAGTGGGCGGGAGATGGTCCTACAATGAGCAGTTCTTC.